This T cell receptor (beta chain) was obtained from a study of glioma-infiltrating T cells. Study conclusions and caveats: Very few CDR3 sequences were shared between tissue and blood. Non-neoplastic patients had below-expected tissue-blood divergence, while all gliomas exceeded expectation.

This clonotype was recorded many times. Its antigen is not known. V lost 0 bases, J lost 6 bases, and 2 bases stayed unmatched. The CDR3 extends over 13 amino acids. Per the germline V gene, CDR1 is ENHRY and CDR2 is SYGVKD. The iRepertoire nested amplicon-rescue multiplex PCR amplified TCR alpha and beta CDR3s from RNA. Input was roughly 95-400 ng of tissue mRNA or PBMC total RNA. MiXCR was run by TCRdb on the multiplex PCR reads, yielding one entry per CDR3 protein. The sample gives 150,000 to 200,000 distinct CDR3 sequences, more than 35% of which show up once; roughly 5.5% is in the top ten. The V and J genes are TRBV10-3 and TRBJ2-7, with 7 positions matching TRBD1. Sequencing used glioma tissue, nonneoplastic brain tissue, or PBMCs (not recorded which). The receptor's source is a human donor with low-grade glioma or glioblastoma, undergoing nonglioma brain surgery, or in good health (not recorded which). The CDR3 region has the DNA TGTGCCATCAGTGAGTCGGGACAGTCCGAGCAGTACTTC. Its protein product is CAISESGQSEQYF.